The following is a TCR beta chain sequence with its context. The antigen is unknown. The data are from a study of shared clonotypes between healthy human individuals. Sequenced by immunoSEQ multiplex PCR; TCRdb stores in-frame clones only, minus some. Of under 1,100,000 clones listed, approximately 80% are singletons. Looked up from germline, CDR1 is GTSNPN and CDR2 is SVGIG (reference sequence). The CDR3 contains 13 residues. V shed 3 bases and J shed 2 bases, with 8 bases lying between them. Study-level results: Estimated richness was generally greater in naive than memory subsets. Clonotypes shared by all four donors outscored non-shared clonotypes in generation probability.

The sequence was collected from a young man in good health. Some clones in this sample may be carry-over from other donors' samples. The chain joins TRBV30 to TRBJ1-3; possible D gene TRBD1, 6 bases. The material sequenced was memory CD4+ T cells from PBMCs. As for subset: CD45RA-negative fraction. The CDR3 DNA sequence: TGTGCCTGGAGGGACAGTCCTGGAAACACCATATATTTT. Its translation: CAWRDSPGNTIYF. Combining the CDR3 with reference TRBV30 and TRBJ1-3 gives the whole variable domain SQTIHQWPATLVQPVGSPLSLECTVEGTSNPNLYWYRQAAGRGLQLLFYSVGIGQISSEVPQNLSASRPQDRQFILSSKKLLLSDSGFYLCAWRDSPGNTIYFGEGSWLTVV.